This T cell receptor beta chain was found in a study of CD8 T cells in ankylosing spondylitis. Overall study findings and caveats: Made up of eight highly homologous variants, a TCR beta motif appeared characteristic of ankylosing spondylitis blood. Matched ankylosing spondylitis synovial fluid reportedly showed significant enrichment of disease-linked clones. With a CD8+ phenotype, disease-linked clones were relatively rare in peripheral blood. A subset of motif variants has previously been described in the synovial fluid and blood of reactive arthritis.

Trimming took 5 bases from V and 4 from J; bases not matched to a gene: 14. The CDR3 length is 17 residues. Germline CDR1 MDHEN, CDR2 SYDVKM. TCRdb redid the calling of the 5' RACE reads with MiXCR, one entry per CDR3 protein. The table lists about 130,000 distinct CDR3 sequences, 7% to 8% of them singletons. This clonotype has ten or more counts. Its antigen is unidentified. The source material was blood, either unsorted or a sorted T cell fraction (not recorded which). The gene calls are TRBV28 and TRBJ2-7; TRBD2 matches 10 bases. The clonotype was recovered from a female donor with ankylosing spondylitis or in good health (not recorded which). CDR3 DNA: TGTGCCAGCAGTCTCTTCCGAAGCGGGGGGGCCGTGTACGAGCAGTACTTC. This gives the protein CASSLFRSGGAVYEQYF.